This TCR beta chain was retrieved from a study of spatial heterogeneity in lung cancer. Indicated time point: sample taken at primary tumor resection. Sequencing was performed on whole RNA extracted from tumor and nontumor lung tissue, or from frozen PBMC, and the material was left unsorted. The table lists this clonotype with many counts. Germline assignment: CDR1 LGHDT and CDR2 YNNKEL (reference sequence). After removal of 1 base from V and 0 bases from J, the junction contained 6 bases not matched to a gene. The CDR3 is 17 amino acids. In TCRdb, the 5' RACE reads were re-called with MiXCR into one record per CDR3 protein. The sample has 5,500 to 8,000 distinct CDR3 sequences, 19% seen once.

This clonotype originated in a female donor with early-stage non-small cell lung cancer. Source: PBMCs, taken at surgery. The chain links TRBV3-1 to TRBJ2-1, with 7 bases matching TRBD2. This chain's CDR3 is CASSQVTQRGSYNEQFF. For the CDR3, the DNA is TGTGCCAGCAGCCAAGTTACCCAGCGGGGCTCCTACAATGAGCAGTTCTTC.